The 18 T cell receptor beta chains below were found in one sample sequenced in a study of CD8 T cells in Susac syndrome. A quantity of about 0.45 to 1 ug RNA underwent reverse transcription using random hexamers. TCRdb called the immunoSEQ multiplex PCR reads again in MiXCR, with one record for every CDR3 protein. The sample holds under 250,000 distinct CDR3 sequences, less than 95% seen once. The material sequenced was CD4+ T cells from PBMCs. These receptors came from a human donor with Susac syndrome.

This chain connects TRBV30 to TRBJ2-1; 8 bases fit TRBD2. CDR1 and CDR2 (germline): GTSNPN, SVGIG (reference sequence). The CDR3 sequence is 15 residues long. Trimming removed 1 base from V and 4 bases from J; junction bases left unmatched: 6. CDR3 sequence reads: CAWSGAGGTYNEQFF. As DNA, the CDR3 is TGTGCCTGGAGTGGTGCGGGGGGAACTTACAATGAGCAGTTCTTC.

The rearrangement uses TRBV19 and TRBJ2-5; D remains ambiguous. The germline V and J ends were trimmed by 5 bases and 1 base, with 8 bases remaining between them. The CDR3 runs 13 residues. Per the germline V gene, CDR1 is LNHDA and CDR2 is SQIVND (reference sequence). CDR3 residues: CASSRYSQETQYF. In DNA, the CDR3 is TGTGCCAGTAGTCGTTACAGCCAAGAGACCCAGTACTTC. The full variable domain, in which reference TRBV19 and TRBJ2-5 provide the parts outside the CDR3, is DGGITQSPKYLFRKEGQNVTLSCEQNLNHDAMYWYRQDPGQGLRLIYYSQIVNDFQKGDIAEGYSVSREKKESFPLTVTSAQKNPTAFYLCASSRYSQETQYFGPGTRLLVL.

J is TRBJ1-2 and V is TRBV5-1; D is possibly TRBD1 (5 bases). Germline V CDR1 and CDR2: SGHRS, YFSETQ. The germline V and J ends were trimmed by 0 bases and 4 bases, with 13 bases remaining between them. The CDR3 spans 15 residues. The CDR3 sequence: CASSLDGQRTYGYTF. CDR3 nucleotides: TGCGCCAGCAGCTTGGACGGACAACGTACCTATGGCTACACCTTC.

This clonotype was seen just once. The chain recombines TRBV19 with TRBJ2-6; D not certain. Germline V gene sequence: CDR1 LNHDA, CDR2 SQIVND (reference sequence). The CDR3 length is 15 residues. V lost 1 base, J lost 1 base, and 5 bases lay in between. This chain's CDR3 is CASSIGPSGANVLTF. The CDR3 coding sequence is TGTGCCAGTAGTATAGGTCCGTCTGGGGCCAACGTCCTGACTTTC.

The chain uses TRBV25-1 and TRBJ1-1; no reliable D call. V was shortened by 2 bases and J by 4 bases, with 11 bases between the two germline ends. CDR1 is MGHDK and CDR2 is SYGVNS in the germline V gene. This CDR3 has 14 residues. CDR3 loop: CASSERAGVTEAFF. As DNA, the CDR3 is TGTGCCAGCAGTGAACGGGCAGGTGTCACTGAAGCTTTCTTT.

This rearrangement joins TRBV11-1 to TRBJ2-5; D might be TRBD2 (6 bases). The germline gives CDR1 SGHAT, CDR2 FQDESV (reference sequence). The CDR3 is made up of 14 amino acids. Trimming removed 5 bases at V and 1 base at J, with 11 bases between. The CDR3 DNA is TGTGCCAGCAGCCCCGCGGGGTTCCAAGAGACCCAGTACTTC. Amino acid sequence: CASSPAGFQETQYF.

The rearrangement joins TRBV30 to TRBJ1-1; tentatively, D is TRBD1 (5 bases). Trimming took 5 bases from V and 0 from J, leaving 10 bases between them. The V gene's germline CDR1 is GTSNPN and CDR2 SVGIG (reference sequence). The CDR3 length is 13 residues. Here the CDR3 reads CAWRGALNTEAFF. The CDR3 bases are TGTGCCTGGCGAGGGGCTCTGAACACTGAAGCTTTCTTT.

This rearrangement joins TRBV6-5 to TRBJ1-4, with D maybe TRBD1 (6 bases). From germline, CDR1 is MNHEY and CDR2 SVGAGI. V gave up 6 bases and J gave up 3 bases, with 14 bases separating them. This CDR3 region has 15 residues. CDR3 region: CASRAGGTANEKLFF. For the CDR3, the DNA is TGTGCCAGCAGAGCGGGGGGCACGGCTAATGAAAAACTGTTTTTT.

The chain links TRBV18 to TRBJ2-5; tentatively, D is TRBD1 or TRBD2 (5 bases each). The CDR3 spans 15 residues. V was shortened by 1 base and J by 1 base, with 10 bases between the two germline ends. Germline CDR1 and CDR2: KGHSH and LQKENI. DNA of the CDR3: TGTGCCAGCTCACCACGGGACGGGGCCCAAGAGACCCAGTACTTC. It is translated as CASSPRDGAQETQYF. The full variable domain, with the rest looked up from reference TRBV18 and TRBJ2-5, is NAGVMQNPRHLVRRRGQEARLRCSPMKGHSHVYWYRQLPEEGLKFMVYLQKENIIDESGMPKERFSAEFPKEGPSILRIQQVVRGDSAAYFCASSPRDGAQETQYFGPGTRLLVL.

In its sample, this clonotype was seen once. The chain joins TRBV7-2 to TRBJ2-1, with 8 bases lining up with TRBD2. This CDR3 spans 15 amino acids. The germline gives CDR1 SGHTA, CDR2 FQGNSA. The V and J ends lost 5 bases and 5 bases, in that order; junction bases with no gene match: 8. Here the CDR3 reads CASSLDGGEHNEQFF. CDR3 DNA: TGTGCCAGCAGCCTGGACGGGGGGGAACACAATGAGCAGTTCTTC.

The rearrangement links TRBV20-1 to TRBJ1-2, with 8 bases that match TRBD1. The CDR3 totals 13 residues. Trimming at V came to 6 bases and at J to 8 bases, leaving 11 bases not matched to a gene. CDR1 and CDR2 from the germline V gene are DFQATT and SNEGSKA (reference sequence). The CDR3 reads CSASFRTGNGYTF. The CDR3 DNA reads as TGCAGTGCCTCCTTTCGGACAGGGAACGGCTACACCTTC.

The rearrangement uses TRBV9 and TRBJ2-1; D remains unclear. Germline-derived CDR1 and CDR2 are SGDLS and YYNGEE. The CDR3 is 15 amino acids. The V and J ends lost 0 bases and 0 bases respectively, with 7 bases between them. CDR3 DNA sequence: TGTGCCAGCAGCGTAGGGTTAAGCTCCTACAATGAGCAGTTCTTC. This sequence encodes CASSVGLSSYNEQFF. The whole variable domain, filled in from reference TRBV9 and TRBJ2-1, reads DSGVTQTPKHLITATGQRVTLRCSPRSGDLSVYWYQQSLDQGLQFLIQYYNGEERAKGNILERFSAQQFPDLHSELNLSSLELGDSALYFCASSVGLSSYNEQFFGPGTRLTVL.

The CDR3 spells CATMSNRGDTGELFF. CDR3 bases: TGTGCCACCATGTCGAACAGGGGTGACACCGGGGAGCTGTTTTTT. V gene TRBV15 combines with J gene TRBJ2-2; the match to TRBD1 covers 7 bases. The CDR3 covers 15 residues. V trimming: 7 bases; J trimming: 3 bases; junction bases outside the gene matches: 8. Germline values: CDR1 LNHNV, CDR2 YYDKDF (reference sequence). The complete variable domain, with remaining parts taken from reference TRBV15 and TRBJ2-2, reads DAMVIQNPRYQVTQFGKPVTLSCSQTLNHNVMYWYQQKSSQAPKLLFHYYDKDFNNEADTPDNFQSRRPNTSFCFLDIRSPGLGDTAMYLCATMSNRGDTGELFFGEGSRLTVL.

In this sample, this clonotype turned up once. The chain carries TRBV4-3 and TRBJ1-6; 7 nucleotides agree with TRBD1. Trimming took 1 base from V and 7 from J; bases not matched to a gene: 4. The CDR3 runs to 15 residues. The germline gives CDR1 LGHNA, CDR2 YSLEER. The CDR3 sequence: CASSQVGRGNSPLHF. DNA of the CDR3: TGCGCCAGCAGCCAAGTGGGCAGGGGGAATTCACCCCTCCACTTT.

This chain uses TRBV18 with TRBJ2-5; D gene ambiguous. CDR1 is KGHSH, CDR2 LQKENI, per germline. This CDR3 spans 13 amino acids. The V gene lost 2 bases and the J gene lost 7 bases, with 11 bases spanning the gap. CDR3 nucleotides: TGTGCCAGCTCACCAGGGGTAGCACCGACCCAGTACTTC. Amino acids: CASSPGVAPTQYF.

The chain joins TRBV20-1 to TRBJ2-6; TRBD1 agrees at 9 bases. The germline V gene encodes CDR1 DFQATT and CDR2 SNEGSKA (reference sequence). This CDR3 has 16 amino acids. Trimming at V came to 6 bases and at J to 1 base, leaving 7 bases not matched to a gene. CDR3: CSANSGTGSGANVLTF. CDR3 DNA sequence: TGCAGTGCAAACTCCGGGACAGGGTCTGGGGCCAACGTCCTGACTTTC.

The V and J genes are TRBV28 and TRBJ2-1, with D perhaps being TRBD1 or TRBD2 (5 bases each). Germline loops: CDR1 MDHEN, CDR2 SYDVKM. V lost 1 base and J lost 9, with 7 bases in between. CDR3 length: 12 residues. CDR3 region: CASSLLGTEQFF. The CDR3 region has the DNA TGTGCCAGCAGTTTATTGGGGACTGAGCAGTTCTTC.

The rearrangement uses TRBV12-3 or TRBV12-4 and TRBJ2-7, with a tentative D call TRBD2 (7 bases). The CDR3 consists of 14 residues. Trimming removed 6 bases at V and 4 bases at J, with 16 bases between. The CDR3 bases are TGTGCCAGCAGCCTCAAGGGGGGGGAATACGAGCAGTACTTC. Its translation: CASSLKGGEYEQYF.